This T cell receptor beta chain was sequenced in a study of T cell changes during pregnancy in multiple sclerosis. Here immunoSEQ multiplex PCR was the method, and the copy in TCRdb shows in-frame clones only, minus some. The table records approximately 45,000 clones, 75% to 95% of them present only once. The CDR3 loop spans 11 amino acids. Trimming removed 5 bases at V and 6 bases at J, with 8 bases between. Germline CDR1 reads SGHTA; CDR2 reads FQGNSA. The source was CD8+ T cells from peripheral blood mononuclear cells, collected in the second trimester of pregnancy. The sequence was obtained from a female donor with multiple sclerosis, enrolled in a pregnancy study. This chain uses TRBV7-2 with TRBJ2-7, with D tentatively TRBD2 (6 bases). The CDR3 region has the DNA TGTGCCAGCAGCGGGGGACTCGAGCAGTACTTC. Translating gives CASSGGLEQYF.